A single sample gave rise to the 28 T cell receptor beta chains below, sequenced in a study of blood T cell repertoires in COVID-19. Produced via immunoSEQ multiplex PCR; TCRdb's table is partial and in-frame only. The sample lists a few hundred thousand clones, approximately 85% occurring once. Sequencing used PBMCs or T cells enriched from blood (not recorded which). The source is a young man who had recovered from COVID-19.

V is TRBV3-1 (or the pseudogene TRBV3-2) and J is TRBJ1-1, with D unresolved. The CDR3 covers 14 residues. Trimming took off 3 bases at V and 4 bases at J, with 12 bases between the two ends. The germline CDR1 and CDR2 sequences are LGHDT and YNNKEL (reference sequence). Here the CDR3 reads CASSHAQVSTEAFF. The CDR3 coding sequence is TGTGCCAGCAGCCACGCGCAAGTTAGCACTGAAGCTTTCTTT.

The chain joins TRBV29-1 to TRBJ2-4, with TRBD1 identical over 10 bases. The CDR3 has 16 amino acids. Germline V lookup: CDR1 SQVTM, CDR2 ANQGSEA. The trim removed 1 base at V and 0 bases at J, leaving 3 bases unmatched. CDR3 residues: CSVEGQGAGAKNIQYF. CDR3 nucleotide sequence: TGCAGCGTTGAAGGACAGGGGGCAGGAGCCAAAAACATTCAGTACTTC.

The genes are TRBV10-3 and TRBJ1-2; TRBD1 is a possible D gene (6 bases). Trimming pared 3 bases from V and 2 bases from J, leaving 7 bases between. The CDR3 length is 13 residues. The germline V gene has CDR1 ENHRY and CDR2 SYGVKD. Here the CDR3 reads CAISEGGNYGYTF. The CDR3 DNA reads as TGTGCCATCAGTGAAGGGGGAAACTATGGCTACACCTTC.

The chain is built from TRBV4-2 and TRBJ1-5; no reliable D call. V lost 4 bases, J lost 1 base, and 11 bases lay in between. Germline V gives CDR1 LGHNA, CDR2 YNFKEQ. CDR3 length equals 15 residues. The DNA of the CDR3 is TGTGCCAGCAGCCCCCTATCGGGGAGCAATCAGCCCCAGCATTTT. As protein: CASSPLSGSNQPQHF.

The count of this clone is one. The chain is built from TRBV5-1 and TRBJ2-5, with D unresolved. Germline values: CDR1 SGHRS, CDR2 YFSETQ. Deletions cut 3 bases from V and 1 base from J, with 10 bases between. CDR3 length equals 14 residues. CDR3 loop: CASSSQQPQETQYF. Written as DNA, the CDR3 is TGCGCCAGCAGCTCCCAACAACCCCAAGAGACCCAGTACTTC.

The V call is TRBV19, the J call TRBJ1-2; no firm D call. Trimming removed 6 bases at V and 3 bases at J, with 17 bases between. The CDR3 consists of 15 residues. Germline V gene data show CDR1 as LNHDA and CDR2 as SQIVND (reference sequence). CDR3 residues: CASSPFKKADYGYTF. As DNA, the CDR3 is TGTGCCAGTAGCCCTTTTAAAAAAGCTGACTATGGCTACACCTTC.

The chain couples TRBV4-3 to TRBJ2-6; possible D gene TRBD2, 5 bases. This CDR3 is 15 amino acids long. Trimming left V 1 base short and J 4 bases short, with 8 bases between. Per germline, CDR1 LGHNA and CDR2 YSLEER. CDR3 DNA sequence: TGCGCCAGCAGCCAAGGGTCGGGGGGGGCCAACGTCCTGACTTTC. This gives the protein CASSQGSGGANVLTF.

The genes are TRBV5-1 and TRBJ2-7, with D possibly TRBD2 on 6 matching bases. CDR1 SGHRS and CDR2 YFSETQ come from the germline V gene. Trimming removed 1 base from V and 4 bases from J, with 12 bases in between. CDR3 length equals 14 residues. This CDR3 reads CASSLSGDGYEQYF. In DNA form, the CDR3 reads TGCGCCAGCAGCTTGTCGGGGGATGGTTACGAGCAGTACTTC.

The chain employs TRBV5-6 and TRBJ1-1; 7 bases are a match to TRBD1. Germline V gene data show CDR1 as SGHDT and CDR2 as YYEEEE. Trimming at V came to 0 bases and at J to 7 bases, leaving 12 bases not matched to a gene. There are 16 residues in the CDR3. The CDR3: CASSLERGLAGGEAFF. As DNA, the CDR3 is TGTGCCAGCAGCTTGGAGCGGGGGTTGGCAGGGGGTGAAGCTTTCTTT.

V is TRBV6-5 and J is TRBJ1-1; perhaps TRBD1 as D (6 bases). V was trimmed by 5 bases and J by 8 bases, leaving 12 bases between them. The CDR3 totals 12 residues. Germline values: CDR1 MNHEY, CDR2 SVGAGI. CDR3 sequence (DNA): TGTGCCAGCAGTAAGGACAGACGAGAAGCTTTCTTT. Residues: CASSKDRREAFF.

This clone was seen a single time. V gene TRBV5-1 combines with J gene TRBJ2-7; D is perhaps TRBD2 (6 bases). The CDR3 runs 13 residues. Between the trimmed V and J ends, which lost 4 bases and 6 bases, there was a span of 14 bases. Germline V gene data show CDR1 as SGHRS and CDR2 as YFSETQ. The CDR3 DNA sequence: TGCGCCAGCAGCCCCCAGGGAGGTAGCGAGCAGTACTTC. This gives the protein CASSPQGGSEQYF.

V is TRBV25-1 and J is TRBJ2-1; 8 bases line up with TRBD2. The germline gives CDR1 MGHDK, CDR2 SYGVNS. The V gene end was trimmed by 7 bases and the J gene end by 2 bases; junction bases not matched to a gene: 7. The CDR3 totals 15 residues. The CDR3, as DNA: TGTGCCAGCACACCGCGGGGGGTGGCCTACAATGAGCAGTTCTTC. This gives the protein CASTPRGVAYNEQFF.

V usage is TRBV4-1 and J usage is TRBJ1-4, with D uncertain. CDR1 MGHRA and CDR2 YSYEKL come from the germline V gene. V lost 1 base and J lost 5, with 11 bases in between. The CDR3 loop spans 15 amino acids. The CDR3 region has the DNA TGCGCCAGCAGCCAAGTCGGTCTTACGAATGAAAAACTGTTTTTT. Translating it yields CASSQVGLTNEKLFF.

The V and J genes are TRBV9 and TRBJ2-2; 8 bases match TRBD2. The CDR3 extends over 17 amino acids. Germline V CDR1 and CDR2: SGDLS, YYNGEE. V shed 0 bases and J 6 bases; nucleotides not matched to a gene: 10. CDR3 sequence (DNA): TGTGCCAGCAGCGTAGCCCGAAGTAGCGGGGACCCCGGGGAGCTGTTTTTT. This encodes CASSVARSSGDPGELFF.

J is TRBJ1-5 and V is TRBV28; 10 nucleotides match TRBD1. The CDR3 extends over 17 amino acids. From germline, CDR1 is MDHEN and CDR2 SYDVKM. V lost 2 bases, J lost 8 bases, and 12 bases stayed unmatched. In DNA form, the CDR3 reads TGTGCCAGCAGTTTAGGTCGGGACAGGGGTACGGGCAAGCCCCAGCATTTT. Protein sequence: CASSLGRDRGTGKPQHF.

This sequence joins TRBV12-3 or TRBV12-4 and TRBJ2-7; a weak D match, TRBD1 (5 bases). The CDR3 is made up of 12 amino acids. The germline V and J ends were trimmed by 5 bases and 8 bases, with 13 bases remaining between them. CDR3 residues: CASSTQGTQQYF. CDR3 coding DNA: TGTGCCAGCAGTACCCAGGGAACCCAGCAGTACTTC.

The chain is built from TRBV4-3 and TRBJ2-6, with D possibly matching TRBD1 (6 bases). Germline V gene sequence: CDR1 LGHNA, CDR2 YSLEER. The CDR3 contains 18 residues. V lost 4 bases, J lost 0 bases, and 16 bases lay in between. This chain's CDR3 is CASSLHPGQNSGANVLTF. The CDR3 coding sequence is TGCGCCAGCAGCCTGCATCCGGGACAAAACTCTGGGGCCAACGTCCTGACTTTC.

The genes are TRBV6-2 or TRBV6-3 and TRBJ2-2; TRBD1 matches 7 bases. The CDR3 has 17 residues. Trimming removed 0 bases from V and 4 bases from J; junction bases left unmatched: 8. CDR1 is MNHEY and CDR2 is SVGEGT in the germline V gene. DNA of the CDR3: TGTGCCAGCAGTTACTCGGCTCCGGGACAGAGCACCGGGGAGCTGTTTTTT. The encoded protein is CASSYSAPGQSTGELFF.

This chain uses TRBV9 with TRBJ1-5; D unresolved. The germline V gene has CDR1 SGDLS and CDR2 YYNGEE. Trimming removed 6 bases at V and 1 base at J, with 11 bases between. The CDR3 runs to 14 residues. CDR3 nucleotides: TGTGCCAGCAACGAGGGTACGAGCAATCAGCCCCAGCATTTT. It yields the protein CASNEGTSNQPQHF.

This rearrangement joins TRBV10-3 to TRBJ2-2; the D gene is possibly TRBD2 (6 bases). The V gene lost 10 bases and the J gene lost 4 bases, with 19 bases spanning the gap. CDR3 length: 15 residues. Germline-derived CDR1 and CDR2 are ENHRY and SYGVKD. CDR3 DNA: TGTGCCAGCGCGGGGCAGGTACTTGGCACCGGGGAGCTGTTTTTT. Amino acid sequence: CASAGQVLGTGELFF.

The chain recombines TRBV10-3 with TRBJ2-7; 8 bases line up with TRBD2. With V trimmed by 7 bases and J by 4 bases, 6 bases remained unmatched. The CDR3 runs to 13 residues. Germline lookup yields CDR1 ENHRY and CDR2 SYGVKD. The CDR3 DNA sequence: TGTGCCATCACCCAGGGACTAGATTACGAGCAGTACTTC. Protein product: CAITQGLDYEQYF.

The CDR3 DNA reads TGCGCCAGCAGCCTCCTGCCTGAGCTGAGCTCCTACGAGCAGTACTTC. It codes for CASSLLPELSSYEQYF. This chain links TRBV5-1 with TRBJ2-7; the D is unclear. CDR1 is SGHRS, CDR2 YFSETQ, per germline. Between the trimmed V and J ends, which lost 4 bases and 0 bases, there was a span of 17 bases. The CDR3 totals 16 residues.

V and J are TRBV7-9 and TRBJ2-7; 7 bases align to TRBD1. The germline CDR1 and CDR2 sequences are SEHNR and FQNEAQ (reference sequence). The ends lost 5 bases at V and 3 bases at J; junction bases unmatched: 10. The CDR3 runs to 15 residues. The CDR3 loop reads CASSRPDTGVYEQYF. The CDR3 DNA reads as TGTGCCAGCAGCCGCCCGGACACAGGGGTCTACGAGCAGTACTTC. Looking up the rest from reference TRBV7-9 and TRBJ2-7 gives the full variable domain: DTGVSQNPRHKITKRGQNVTFRCDPISEHNRLYWYRQTLGQGPEFLTYFQNEAQLEKSRLLSDRFSAERPKGSFSTLEIQRTEQGDSAMYLCASSRPDTGVYEQYFGPGTRLTVT.

J is TRBJ1-2 and V is TRBV6-6; a possible D gene is TRBD1 (5 bases). V lost 5 bases, J lost 2 bases, and 15 bases lay in between. The CDR3 contains 15 residues. Germline V lookup: CDR1 MNHNY, CDR2 SVGAGI (reference sequence). The CDR3 region is CASSRSSGSNYGYTF. The CDR3 DNA follows: TGTGCCAGCAGTCGATCCTCAGGGTCAAACTATGGCTACACCTTC.

The chain couples TRBV18 to TRBJ2-3; 7 nucleotides agree with TRBD1. CDR1 and CDR2 from the germline V gene are KGHSH and LQKENI. V was clipped by 1 base and J by 0 bases; unmatched bases: 7. CDR3 size: 17 residues. CDR3 sequence reads: CASSPLQDRLSTDTQYF. The CDR3 nucleotides read TGTGCCAGCTCACCACTCCAGGACAGGCTGAGCACAGATACGCAGTATTTT.

In this sample, this clone turned up once. V and J are TRBV4-1 and TRBJ1-1, with 8 nucleotides matching TRBD1. Germline values: CDR1 MGHRA, CDR2 YSYEKL. J lost 8 bases, V lost 3 bases, and 5 bases had no gene match. The length of the CDR3 is 13 residues. CDR3 protein: CASSQVGQGEAFF. In DNA, the CDR3 is TGCGCCAGCAGCCAGGTCGGACAGGGCGAAGCTTTCTTT.

The chain employs TRBV10-3 and TRBJ1-1; 8 nucleotides align to TRBD1. The CDR3 totals 13 residues. J gave up 3 bases and V 10 bases, and 7 bases lay outside the gene matches. CDR1 is ENHRY, CDR2 SYGVKD, per germline. DNA for the CDR3: TGTGCCACCATGACAGGGGCGGACACTGAAGCTTTCTTT. This encodes CATMTGADTEAFF.

This sequence joins TRBV15 and TRBJ1-1; D is undetermined. V was shortened by 0 bases and J by 4 bases, with 12 bases between the two germline ends. This CDR3 has 15 amino acids. CDR1 and CDR2 (germline): LNHNV, YYDKDF (reference sequence). The CDR3: CATSRDPRLSTEAFF. The CDR3 region has the DNA TGTGCCACCAGCAGAGATCCGCGTTTATCCACTGAAGCTTTCTTT.